Below, 8 T cell receptor beta chains from the same sample are listed, as sequenced in a study of identical twins (TCRdb year 2016). Library creation used 5' RACE. For sequencing, an Illumina HiSeq 2000 was employed. TCRdb ran its own pipeline on the public reads, namely fastp trimming at Q25 and MiXCR clone calling, and kept in-frame beta chains. Rows merge per CDR3 protein into single entries with the most common DNA and genes. The sample yields around 470,000 distinct CDR3 sequences; 13% to 15% were counted once. Together, the top ten hold over 0.5% of the sample. This sample also appeared in a second study, on yellow fever vaccine responses in identical twins.

Material: CD4+ T cells sorted from blood. The receptors were sampled from a woman between 18 and 29 years old in good health.

This clonotype was counted a few times. The CDR3 DNA reads TGTGCCAGCAGTCTTAGCCTTAGCGGGAGGGTAACCTACGAGCAGTACTTC. Protein sequence: CASSLSLSGRVTYEQYF. This chain joins TRBV12-3 or TRBV12-4 and TRBJ2-7; 11 nucleotides align to TRBD2. The CDR3 length is 17 residues. The V and J ends lost 5 bases and 2 bases, in that order; junction bases with no gene match: 11.

This clonotype was seen a handful of times. The chain links TRBV12-3 or TRBV12-4 to TRBJ1-1, with 8 bases that match TRBD1. With V trimmed by 3 bases and J by 1 base, 1 base remained unmatched. The CDR3 runs to 14 residues. Here the CDR3 DNA reads TGTGCCAGCAGTTTTGGGACAGGGAACACTGAAGCTTTCTTT. Translating gives CASSFGTGNTEAFF.

The chain joins TRBV11-1 to TRBJ2-2; 8 bases map to TRBD1. V shed 4 bases, J shed 5 bases, and the junction held 15 bases outside the gene matches. The germline V gene encodes CDR1 SGHAT and CDR2 FQDESV (reference sequence). This CDR3 is 18 amino acids long. The CDR3 sequence is CASSSVFPGQVGTGELFF. The CDR3 nucleotides are TGTGCCAGCAGCTCAGTATTCCCGGGACAGGTCGGGACCGGGGAGCTGTTTTTT.

This clonotype has just a few counts. This rearrangement joins TRBV28 to TRBJ2-1, with D tentatively TRBD1 (5 bases). The CDR3 has 15 amino acids. The germline gives CDR1 MDHEN, CDR2 SYDVKM. V was pared by 4 bases and J by 5 bases, with 15 bases between. CDR3 coding DNA: TGTGCCAGCAGTTCGCGGAACAGGCCGAACAATGAGCAGTTCTTC. Protein: CASSSRNRPNNEQFF. The entire variable domain, with the rest obtained from reference TRBV28 and TRBJ2-1, is as follows: DVKVTQSSRYLVKRTGEKVFLECVQDMDHENMFWYRQDPGLGLRLIYFSYDVKMKEKGDIPEGYSVSREKKERFSLILESASTNQTSMYLCASSSRNRPNNEQFFGPGTRLTVL.

This clonotype was picked up a small number of times. This chain joins TRBV5-1 and TRBJ2-2, with 12 bases identical to TRBD2. J lost 7 bases, V lost 3 bases, and 4 bases had no gene match. CDR1 and CDR2 (germline): SGHRS, YFSETQ. The CDR3 is 15 amino acids. DNA of the CDR3: TGCGCCAGCAGCTCAGGACTAGCGGGGTTCGGGGAGCTGTTTTTT. Its translation is CASSSGLAGFGELFF.

This clonotype was seen a few times. V usage is TRBV28 and J usage is TRBJ2-7, with D possibly matching TRBD1 (6 bases). Trimming removed 3 bases from V and 5 bases from J, with 17 bases in between. The CDR3 is made up of 15 amino acids. Germline lookup yields CDR1 MDHEN and CDR2 SYDVKM. Here the CDR3 DNA reads TGTGCCAGCAGTTTGGGGCGGCAGGGGTCCCACGAGCAGTACTTC. It is translated as CASSLGRQGSHEQYF. The entire variable domain, with the rest obtained from reference TRBV28 and TRBJ2-7, is as follows: DVKVTQSSRYLVKRTGEKVFLECVQDMDHENMFWYRQDPGLGLRLIYFSYDVKMKEKGDIPEGYSVSREKKERFSLILESASTNQTSMYLCASSLGRQGSHEQYFGPGTRLTVT.

This clonotype showed up many times. The chain joins TRBV29-1 to TRBJ2-7; 12 bases are shared with TRBD2. The J segment lost 4 bases and the V segment lost 1 base, leaving 2 bases of the junction unmatched. The CDR3 consists of 14 residues. From germline, CDR1 is SQVTM and CDR2 ANQGSEA. DNA for the CDR3: TGCAGCGTTGAAGGTCTAGCGGGAGGGTACGAGCAGTACTTC. It specifies CSVEGLAGGYEQYF.

The V and J genes are TRBV4-2 and TRBJ1-2; D is perhaps TRBD1 (5 bases). Germline CDR1 and CDR2: LGHNA and YNFKEQ. The CDR3 totals 15 residues. V was pared by 0 bases and J by 8 bases, with 16 bases between. The CDR3 DNA reads TGTGCCAGCAGCCAAGAGGGGCCCGGGACTCGCGGCTACACCTTC. Translation: CASSQEGPGTRGYTF.